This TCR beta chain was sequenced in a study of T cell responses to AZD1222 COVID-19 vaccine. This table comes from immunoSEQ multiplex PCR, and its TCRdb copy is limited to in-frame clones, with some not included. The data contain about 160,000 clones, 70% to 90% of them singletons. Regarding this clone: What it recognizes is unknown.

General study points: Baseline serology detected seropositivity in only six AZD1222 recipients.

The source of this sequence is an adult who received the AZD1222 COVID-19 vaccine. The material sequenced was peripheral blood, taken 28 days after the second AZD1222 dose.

The CDR3 region is CAWVDRVNTEAFF. For the CDR3, the DNA is TGTGCCTGGGTTGACAGAGTGAACACTGAAGCTTTCTTT. The chain couples TRBV30 to TRBJ1-1; possible D gene TRBD1, 5 bases. CDR1 is GTSNPN, CDR2 SVGIG, per germline (reference sequence). Trimming shortened V by 5 bases and J by 0 bases, and 10 bases separated the two germline ends. This CDR3 contains 13 residues. The whole variable domain, remainder taken from reference TRBV30 and TRBJ1-1, is SQTIHQWPATLVQPVGSPLSLECTVEGTSNPNLYWYRQAAGRGLQLLFYSVGIGQISSEVPQNLSASRPQDRQFILSSKKLLLSDSGFYLCAWVDRVNTEAFFGQGTRLTVV.